This T cell receptor beta chain emerged from a study of cytomegalovirus exposure and HLA in healthy donors. The donors were part of the validation cohort, which consisted of roughly 110 subjects and was separate from the first cohort of about 720 subjects. The assay was immunoSEQ multiplex PCR, and TCRdb's table has in-frame clones only and misses some. The sample includes around 60,000 clones, roughly nine tenths of them seen just once. CDR3 length: 15 residues. V dropped 4 bases and J dropped 0 bases, with 12 bases sitting between them. CDR1 and CDR2 (germline): SGHVS, FQNEAQ. Study-wide findings and caveats: A later analysis found first-cohort TCR clusters tended to co-occur in the 120 validation repertoires. Both high specificity and high sensitivity reportedly marked the classifier's diagnosis of cytomegalovirus status. In vitro work confirmed that three CMV-associated chains recognize CMV antigens.

Of note for this clone: The antigen is unknown.

J is TRBJ1-1 and V is TRBV7-8; D might be TRBD1 (5 bases). The TCR originated in a woman aged 18-29 years in good health and CMV-seronegative. What was sequenced was PBMCs. The CDR3 DNA is TGTGCCAGCAGCTGGCCGCCAGGGATGAACACTGAAGCTTTCTTT. Translated: CASSWPPGMNTEAFF.